This T cell receptor (beta chain) was obtained from a study of blood T cell repertoires in COVID-19. In the study overall: Samples taken during acute and convalescent COVID-19 were collected in the United States, Italy and Spain.

Germline lookup yields CDR1 GTSNPN and CDR2 SVGIG (reference sequence). The CDR3 is made up of 14 amino acids. The ends lost 1 base at V and 1 base at J; junction bases unmatched: 3. The table came from immunoSEQ multiplex PCR; TCRdb's copy has only in-frame clones and leaves some out. The sample lists about 320,000 clones, roughly 90% occurring once. Grouping used clinical history reported by participants in a survey and questionnaire. The J gene is TRBJ1-1, the V gene TRBV30; 7 bases align to TRBD1. Input material: PBMCs or T cells enriched from blood (not recorded which). The TCR originated in a man between 60 and 75 years old who had recovered from COVID-19. The DNA for the CDR3 is TGTGCCTGGAGTGGACAGGGACGGAACACTGAAGCTTTCTTT. As protein: CAWSGQGRNTEAFF.